A single sample gave rise to the 13 T cell receptor beta chains below, sequenced in a study of blood T cell repertoires in COVID-19 (dated by TCRdb to 2018 to 2020). Library generation was performed with the immunoSEQ multiplex PCR assay. This immuneACCESS table, as held by TCRdb, lists in-frame sequences with V and J called but not all clones. Of the missing ones, under half trace to an unresolved V gene in checked studies; the others have no known cause. The table for this sample lists around 300,000 clones; approximately 90% of them were counted only once. Approximately 2.1% of the sample belongs to the ten largest clones. The sequenced material came from peripheral blood. The receptors shown here come from a woman aged 30 to 39 with COVID-19, enrolled during active disease.

The chain links TRBV6-1 to TRBJ1-2; D uncertain. The CDR3 spans 14 residues. Germline loops: CDR1 MNHNS, CDR2 SASEGT. V lost 2 bases to trimming and J lost 4 bases, with 11 bases between them. Here the CDR3 reads CASSESGDVYGYTF. Here the CDR3 DNA reads TGTGCCAGCAGTGAATCGGGAGATGTCTATGGCTACACCTTC.

The genes are TRBV19 and TRBJ1-1, with no clear D. This CDR3 is built from 12 residues. Germline V gives CDR1 LNHDA, CDR2 SQIVND (reference sequence). The V and J ends lost 3 bases and 7 bases respectively, with 9 bases between them. CDR3 DNA: TGTGCCAGTAGTATCTTCGCGGGTGAAGCTTTCTTT. Translated: CASSIFAGEAFF.

The chain links TRBV19 to TRBJ1-4, with 12 bases that match TRBD1. This CDR3 is built from 16 residues. Trimming cost V 5 bases and J 3 bases; bases outside gene matches: 4. CDR1 and CDR2 (germline): LNHDA, SQIVND (reference sequence). CDR3 amino acids: CASSAGQGAANEKLFF. The CDR3 DNA reads as TGTGCCAGTAGTGCGGGACAGGGGGCGGCTAATGAAAAACTGTTTTTT.

The V and J genes are TRBV20-1 and TRBJ1-1, with unresolved D. The CDR3 extends over 15 amino acids. V lost 3 bases, J lost 2 bases, and 16 bases lay in between. Germline loops: CDR1 DFQATT, CDR2 SNEGSKA (reference sequence). CDR3 sequence reads: CSASSIGRGNTEAFF. CDR3 in DNA: TGCAGTGCTAGTAGTATTGGTCGGGGTAACACTGAAGCTTTCTTT.

This clone was observed a single time. Other nucleotide sequences from this sample produce the same CDR3. The chain uses TRBV5-1 and TRBJ2-1; tentative D call: TRBD1 (6 bases). This CDR3 is 15 amino acids long. Trimming shortened V by 0 bases and J by 3 bases, and 10 bases separated the two germline ends. Per the germline V gene, CDR1 is SGHRS and CDR2 is YFSETQ. As DNA, the CDR3 is TGCGCCAGCAGCTTGGCAGGGGACAACTACAATGAGCAGTTCTTC. It is translated as CASSLAGDNYNEQFF.

The chain uses TRBV5-1 and TRBJ2-3; 8 bases are a match to TRBD1. The V gene end was trimmed by 5 bases and the J gene end by 4 bases; junction bases not matched to a gene: 9. The CDR3 runs 15 residues. Looked up from germline, CDR1 is SGHRS and CDR2 is YFSETQ. CDR3 sequence: CASSTTGGRADTQYF. The CDR3 DNA follows: TGCGCCAGCAGTACCACAGGGGGTAGGGCAGATACGCAGTATTTT.

J is TRBJ2-7 and V is TRBV5-4; TRBD1 matches 9 bases. The CDR3 spans 14 residues. Germline CDR1 SGHNT, CDR2 YYREEE (reference sequence). The J segment lost 3 bases and the V segment lost 4 bases, leaving 5 bases of the junction unmatched. The CDR3 here is CASSDPGQGYEQYF. The CDR3 bases are TGTGCCAGCAGCGATCCGGGACAGGGCTACGAGCAGTACTTC.

The V call is TRBV19, the J call TRBJ2-7; D may be TRBD1 (6 bases). The ends were cut back, 5 bases at V and 2 bases at J, with 22 bases in the middle. Per the germline V gene, CDR1 is LNHDA and CDR2 is SQIVND (reference sequence). The CDR3 spans 17 residues. CDR3 residues: CASSGKRTASSPYEQYF. The CDR3 DNA is TGTGCCAGTAGTGGAAAAAGGACAGCCAGTTCCCCCTACGAGCAGTACTTC.

This clone was seen once. This chain joins TRBV30 and TRBJ1-1; TRBD1 might be the D (6 bases). The CDR3 runs 15 residues. CDR1 GTSNPN and CDR2 SVGIG come from the germline V gene (reference sequence). Trimming left V 2 bases short and J 2 bases short, with 15 bases between. CDR3 in DNA: TGTGCCTGGAGTAATGGACAGAGTCTTAACACTGAAGCTTTCTTT. As protein: CAWSNGQSLNTEAFF.

V usage is TRBV7-2 and J usage is TRBJ2-2, with a possible D match to TRBD1 (6 bases). The V end lost 4 bases, the J end lost 0 bases, and 15 bases lay between the germline ends. This CDR3 has 17 amino acids. Germline CDR1 SGHTA, CDR2 FQGNSA. CDR3 coding DNA: TGTGCCAGCAGCTCTCCCCAGGGGTCACCGAACACCGGGGAGCTGTTTTTT. Protein product: CASSSPQGSPNTGELFF.

J is TRBJ1-1 and V is TRBV27; D gene uncertain. Per germline, CDR1 MNHEY and CDR2 SMNVEV (reference sequence). V lost 3 bases and J lost 6, with 11 bases in between. The CDR3 covers 13 residues. In DNA, the CDR3 is TGTGCCAGCAGTTTTGGCGGCTGGGCTGAAGCTTTCTTT. It codes for CASSFGGWAEAFF.

The chain uses TRBV5-1 and TRBJ2-5; 9 bases agree with TRBD1. CDR1 and CDR2 (germline): SGHRS, YFSETQ. CDR3 size: 15 residues. Unmatched junction bases numbered 9, after V lost 4 bases and J lost 5 bases. CDR3 protein: CASSPLGTGIETQYF. The CDR3 coding sequence is TGCGCCAGCAGCCCTTTAGGGACAGGGATCGAGACCCAGTACTTC.

The chain has TRBV5-5 and TRBJ1-2, with 7 bases that match TRBD1. CDR1 is SGHKS and CDR2 is YYEKEE in the germline V gene (reference sequence). The CDR3 runs to 15 residues. J lost 4 bases, V lost 3 bases, and 9 bases had no gene match. CDR3 sequence reads: CASSYRQGSTYGYTF. CDR3 DNA: TGTGCCAGCAGCTACCGACAGGGCTCCACCTATGGCTACACCTTC.